This T cell receptor (beta chain) was identified in a study of OX40 agonist ivuxolimab in advanced cancers. Germline V gene lookup returns CDR1 KGHSH and CDR2 LQKENI. The CDR3 sequence is 15 residues long. The ends lost 6 bases at V and 0 bases at J; junction bases unmatched: 5. The table came from immunoSEQ multiplex PCR; TCRdb's copy has only in-frame clones and leaves some out. In the table there are tens of thousands of clones, roughly 90% of which are singletons. Regarding the study as a whole: On average, CD8+ T cells showed a greater number of expanded clones than CD4+.

Comment on this clone: The antigen is undetermined.

The chain is built from TRBV18 and TRBJ1-1, with TRBD1 identical over 9 bases. The TCR sequence derives from an adult with an advanced solid tumor such as melanoma, head and neck, liver or kidney cancer. The sequenced sample was CD4+ or CD8+ T cells sorted from blood, obtained in a trial of the OX40 agonist ivuxolimab. The CDR3 DNA is TGTGCCAGCTCGGCAGGACAGGGGATGAACACTGAAGCTTTCTTT. It translates to CASSAGQGMNTEAFF.